The T cell receptor beta chain under discussion was sequenced for a study of persistence of HIV-infected CD4 T cells. Study overall: Donors were ART-treated; their CMV- and Gag-responding CD4+ T cells were isolated.

Study-wide results and limits: Bulk TCR data could not be restricted to HIV-1-infected CMV-responding cells.

The germline CDR1 and CDR2 sequences are SGHNT and YYREEE (reference sequence). The CDR3 runs to 16 residues. V trimming: 0 bases; J trimming: 7 bases; junction bases outside the gene matches: 7. To note about this clone: Its antigen is undetermined.

Cells were stimulated with CMV-infected fibroblast lysates at around 9.1 ug/mL. Memory cells lacking CD40L and CD69 with high CD45RO were sorted. CD8+ T cells were removed from PBMCs prior to stimulation. The immunoSEQ assay was version 4, run in survey mode. Genomic DNA was diluted to around 9.3 ng/uL, up to roughly 1 ug per sample. Clones were sequenced by immunoSEQ multiplex PCR, and TCRdb holds only the in-frame ones, with some missing. The sample shows 25,000 to 35,000 clones, 78% of them seen only once. The clonotype originates from an adult woman with HIV who was CMV-seropositive. Sample: CD4+ T cells sorted from PBMCs after roughly 17-hour stimulation, taken from a patient who received antiretroviral therapy. The chain carries TRBV5-4 and TRBJ2-3; 11 bases agree with TRBD2. The chain's CDR3 is CASSLGIAGGLNTQYF. The CDR3 region has the DNA TGTGCCAGCAGCTTGGGGATAGCGGGGGGGCTAAATACGCAGTATTTT.